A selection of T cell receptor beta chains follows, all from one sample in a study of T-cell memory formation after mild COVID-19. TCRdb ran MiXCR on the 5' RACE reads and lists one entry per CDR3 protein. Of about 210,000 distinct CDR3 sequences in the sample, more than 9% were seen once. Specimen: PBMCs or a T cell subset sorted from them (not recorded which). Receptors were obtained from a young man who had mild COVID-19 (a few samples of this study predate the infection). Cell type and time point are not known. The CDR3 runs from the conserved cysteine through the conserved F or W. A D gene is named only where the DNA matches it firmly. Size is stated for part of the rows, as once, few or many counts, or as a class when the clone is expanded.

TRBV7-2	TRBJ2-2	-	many	CASSRPGGGGELFF	TGTGCCAGCAGCCGACCAGGGGGGGGCGGGGAGCTGTTTTTT
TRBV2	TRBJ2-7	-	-	CASNPPGGYGEQYF	TGTGCCAGCAACCCGCCTGGGGGCTATGGGGAGCAGTACTTC
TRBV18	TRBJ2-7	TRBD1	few	CASSPTGIPNEQYF	TGTGCCAGCTCACCGACAGGGATCCCGAACGAGCAGTACTTC
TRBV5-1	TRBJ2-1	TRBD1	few	CASSLETGNYNEQFF	TGCGCCAGCAGCTTGGAGACAGGGAACTACAATGAGCAGTTCTTC
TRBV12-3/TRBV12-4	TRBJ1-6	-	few	CASSRGPSPLHF	TGTGCCAGCAGTCGGGGTCCTTCACCCCTCCACTTT
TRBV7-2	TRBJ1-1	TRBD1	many	CASGQGVNTEAFF	TGTGCCAGCGGACAGGGGGTGAACACTGAAGCTTTCTTT
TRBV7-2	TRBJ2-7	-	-	CASSLGGGIYEQYF	TGTGCCAGCAGCTTGGGCGGAGGGATCTACGAGCAGTACTTC
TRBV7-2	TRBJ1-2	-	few	CASSLARPGHGYTF	TGTGCCAGCAGCTTAGCTCGCCCGGGGCATGGCTACACCTTC
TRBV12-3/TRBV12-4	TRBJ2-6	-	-	CASSKTNSGANVLTF	TGTGCCAGCAGCAAGACCAACTCCGGGGCCAACGTCCTGACTTTC
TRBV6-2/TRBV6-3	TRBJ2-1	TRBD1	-	CASSYVGGTYNEQFF	TGTGCCAGCAGTTACGTAGGGGGCACCTACAATGAGCAGTTCTTC
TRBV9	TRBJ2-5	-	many	CASSVAGGLQETQYF	TGTGCCAGCAGCGTAGCCGGGGGCCTCCAAGAGACCCAGTACTTC
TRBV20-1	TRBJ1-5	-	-	CSAIRQVNQPQHF	TGCAGTGCTATTCGACAGGTTAATCAGCCCCAGCATTTT
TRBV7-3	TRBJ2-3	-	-	CASSLSRWDTQYF	TGTGCCAGCAGCTTGAGTCGGTGGGATACGCAGTATTTT
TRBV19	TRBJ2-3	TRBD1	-	CASRHQGATDTQYF	TGTGCCAGTAGGCACCAGGGGGCCACAGATACGCAGTATTTT
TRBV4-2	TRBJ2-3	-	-	CASSQDLHFTDTQYF	TGTGCCAGCAGCCAAGACCTTCACTTCACAGATACGCAGTATTTT
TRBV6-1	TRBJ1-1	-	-	CASSEVVTDTEAFF	TGTGCCAGCAGTGAAGTCGTCACCGACACTGAAGCTTTCTTT
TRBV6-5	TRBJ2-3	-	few	CASSYDRTPRGSTQYF	TGTGCCAGCAGTTACGATAGGACACCAAGGGGCTCTACGCAGTATTTT
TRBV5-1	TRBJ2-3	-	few	CASSPAGHPDTQYF	TGCGCCAGCAGCCCGGCCGGACATCCAGATACGCAGTATTTT
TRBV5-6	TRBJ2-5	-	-	CASRDQAETQYF	TGTGCCAGCAGAGACCAAGCGGAGACCCAGTACTTC
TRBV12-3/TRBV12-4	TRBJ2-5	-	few	CASSLLAHQETQYF	TGTGCCAGCAGTTTACTAGCGCACCAAGAGACCCAGTACTTC
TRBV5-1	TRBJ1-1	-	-	CASSLGFGGEAFF	TGCGCCAGCAGCTTGGGGTTCGGGGGAGAAGCTTTCTTT
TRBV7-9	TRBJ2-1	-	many	CASSLFSGGPSTYNEQFF	TGTGCCAGCAGCTTATTTTCCGGGGGGCCTTCAACTTACAATGAGCAGTTCTTC
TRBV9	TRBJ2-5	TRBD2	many	CASSVASGGAGLETQYF	TGTGCCAGCAGCGTAGCCAGCGGGGGGGCCGGGTTAGAGACCCAGTACTTC
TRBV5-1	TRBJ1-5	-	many	CASSLDGDSNQPQHF	TGCGCCAGCAGCTTGGATGGGGACAGCAATCAGCCCCAGCATTTT
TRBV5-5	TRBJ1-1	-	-	CASSRNTANTEAFF	TGTGCCAGCAGCCGAAACACAGCGAACACTGAAGCTTTCTTT
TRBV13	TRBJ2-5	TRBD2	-	CASSSLRTSGGAEGETQYF	TGTGCCAGCAGCTCCCTCCGGACTAGCGGGGGGGCCGAGGGGGAGACCCAGTACTTC
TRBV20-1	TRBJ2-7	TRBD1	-	CSANRDSSYEQYF	TGCAGTGCTAATCGGGACAGCTCCTACGAGCAGTACTTC
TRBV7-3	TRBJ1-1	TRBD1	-	CASSRPEGGNTEAFF	TGTGCCAGCAGCAGACCGGAAGGGGGCAACACTGAAGCTTTCTTT
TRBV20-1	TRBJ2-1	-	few	CSAIKSLGLGNEQFF	TGCAGTGCTATAAAATCACTGGGGCTCGGGAATGAGCAGTTCTTC
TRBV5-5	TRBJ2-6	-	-	CASSSRQSSSGANVLTF	TGTGCCAGCAGCTCAAGGCAGTCCAGCTCTGGGGCCAACGTCCTGACTTTC
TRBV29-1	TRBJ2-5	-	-	CSVGLPGGQETQYF	TGCAGCGTTGGCCTACCCGGGGGACAAGAGACCCAGTACTTC
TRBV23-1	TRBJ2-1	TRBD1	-	CASSPRVQGDSYNEQFF	TGCGCCAGCAGTCCTAGGGTCCAGGGGGATTCCTACAATGAGCAGTTCTTC
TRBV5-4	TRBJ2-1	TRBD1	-	CASSLGQGGVNNEQFF	TGTGCCAGCAGCTTGGGACAGGGTGGGGTTAACAATGAGCAGTTCTTC
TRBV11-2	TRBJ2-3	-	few	CASSLDQRRGQYF	TGTGCCAGCAGCTTAGATCAGCGACGGGGGCAGTATTTT
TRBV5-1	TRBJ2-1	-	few	CASRSRDGYNEQFF	TGCGCCAGCAGAAGTCGGGACGGCTACAATGAGCAGTTCTTC
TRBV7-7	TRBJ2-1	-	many	CASSYARGDNEQFF	TGTGCCAGCAGCTACGCACGGGGTGATAATGAGCAGTTCTTC
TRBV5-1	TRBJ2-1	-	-	CASSIGTENEQFF	TGCGCCAGCAGCATCGGGACGGAGAATGAGCAGTTCTTC
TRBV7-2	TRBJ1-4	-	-	CASSFGGDYNEKLFF	TGTGCCAGCAGCTTCGGCGGGGACTATAATGAAAAACTGTTTTTT
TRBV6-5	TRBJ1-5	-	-	CASSLRATGGQPQHF	TGTGCCAGCAGCCTGCGCGCGACCGGAGGCCAGCCCCAGCATTTT
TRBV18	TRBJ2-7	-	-	CASSPPQGQGRYEQYF	TGTGCCAGCTCACCACCACAGGGACAAGGGCGCTACGAGCAGTACTTC
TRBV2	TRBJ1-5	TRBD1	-	CASRDRANQPQHF	TGTGCCAGCAGGGACAGGGCCAATCAGCCCCAGCATTTT
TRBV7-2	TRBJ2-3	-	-	CASSLVTRTDTQYF	TGTGCCAGCAGCTTAGTGACACGCACAGATACGCAGTATTTT
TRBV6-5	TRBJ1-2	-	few	CASSYVGSQANYGYTF	TGTGCCAGCAGTTACGTCGGCAGCCAGGCTAACTATGGCTACACCTTC